The T cell receptor beta chain under discussion was sequenced for a study of OX40 agonist ivuxolimab in advanced cancers. Sequencing used immunoSEQ multiplex PCR; TCRdb keeps in-frame clones, though not all of them. This table has 25,000 or so clones, roughly 73% appearing once. CDR1 SGDLS and CDR2 YYNGEE come from the germline V gene. V gave up 10 bases and J gave up 0 bases, with 17 bases separating them. CDR3 size: 15 residues. This sample comprised CD4+ or CD8+ T cells sorted from blood, obtained in a trial of the OX40 agonist ivuxolimab. The chain uses TRBV9 and TRBJ2-1, with D tentatively TRBD1 (6 bases). The origin of this receptor is an adult with an advanced solid tumor such as melanoma, head and neck, liver or kidney cancer. CDR3 amino acids: CASTVGQYSYNEQFF. CDR3 nucleotide sequence: TGTGCCTCTACGGTAGGACAGTACTCCTACAATGAGCAGTTCTTC.